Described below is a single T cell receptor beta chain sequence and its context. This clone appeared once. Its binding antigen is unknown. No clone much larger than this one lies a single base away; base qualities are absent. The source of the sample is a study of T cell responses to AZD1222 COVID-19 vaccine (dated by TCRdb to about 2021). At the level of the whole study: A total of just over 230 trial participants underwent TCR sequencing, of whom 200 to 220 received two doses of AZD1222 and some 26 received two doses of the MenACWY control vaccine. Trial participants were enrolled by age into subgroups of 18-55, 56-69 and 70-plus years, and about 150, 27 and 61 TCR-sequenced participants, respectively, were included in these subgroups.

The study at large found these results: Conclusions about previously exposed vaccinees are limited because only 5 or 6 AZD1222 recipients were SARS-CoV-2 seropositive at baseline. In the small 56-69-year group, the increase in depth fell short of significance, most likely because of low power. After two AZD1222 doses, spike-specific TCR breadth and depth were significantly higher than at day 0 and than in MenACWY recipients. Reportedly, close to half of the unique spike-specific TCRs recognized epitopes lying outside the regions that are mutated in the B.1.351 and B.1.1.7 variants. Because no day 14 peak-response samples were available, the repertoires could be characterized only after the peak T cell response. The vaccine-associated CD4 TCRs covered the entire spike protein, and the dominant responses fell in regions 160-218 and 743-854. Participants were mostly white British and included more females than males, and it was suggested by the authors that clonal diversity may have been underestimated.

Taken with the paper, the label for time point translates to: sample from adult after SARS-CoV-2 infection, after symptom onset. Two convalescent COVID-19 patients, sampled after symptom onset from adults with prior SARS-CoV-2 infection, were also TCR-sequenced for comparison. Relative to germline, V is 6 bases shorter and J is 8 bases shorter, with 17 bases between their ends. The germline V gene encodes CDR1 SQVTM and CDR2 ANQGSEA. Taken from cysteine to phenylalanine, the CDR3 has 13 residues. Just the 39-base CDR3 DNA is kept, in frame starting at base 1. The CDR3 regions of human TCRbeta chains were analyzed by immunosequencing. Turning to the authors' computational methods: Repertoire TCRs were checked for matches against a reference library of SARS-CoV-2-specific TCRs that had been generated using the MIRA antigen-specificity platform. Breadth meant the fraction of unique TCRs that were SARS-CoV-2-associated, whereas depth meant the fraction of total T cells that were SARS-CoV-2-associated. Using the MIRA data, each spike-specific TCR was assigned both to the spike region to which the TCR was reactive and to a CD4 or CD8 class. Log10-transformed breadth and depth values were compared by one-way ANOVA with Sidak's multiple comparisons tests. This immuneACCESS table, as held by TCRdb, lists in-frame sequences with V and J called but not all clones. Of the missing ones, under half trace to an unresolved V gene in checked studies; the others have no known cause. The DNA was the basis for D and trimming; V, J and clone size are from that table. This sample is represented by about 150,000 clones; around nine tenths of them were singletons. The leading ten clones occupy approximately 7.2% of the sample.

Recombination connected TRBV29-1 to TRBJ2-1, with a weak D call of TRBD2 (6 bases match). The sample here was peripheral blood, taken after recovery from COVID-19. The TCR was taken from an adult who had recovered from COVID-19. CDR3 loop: CSVSGGVGDEQFF. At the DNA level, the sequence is TGCAGCGTCTCGGGCGGGGTGGGGGATGAGCAGTTCTTC.